This section outlines one TCR beta chain sequence together with its context. The data derive from a study of T cell changes during pregnancy in multiple sclerosis. This CDR3 is 13 amino acids long. CDR1 and CDR2 from the germline V gene are SGHVS and FQNEAQ. V dropped 3 bases and J dropped 2 bases, with 8 bases sitting between them. Libraries were prepared by immunoSEQ multiplex PCR; TCRdb keeps only in-frame clonotypes and omits some of them. The sample has approximately 100,000 clones, more than 85% seen once. The chain employs TRBV7-8 and TRBJ2-7, with a possible D match to TRBD1 (6 bases). The input for sequencing was peripheral blood, taken in the second trimester of pregnancy. This receptor was obtained from a female donor with multiple sclerosis, enrolled in a pregnancy study. The CDR3 here is CASSFRDTYEQYF. The CDR3 DNA follows: TGTGCCAGCAGCTTCAGGGACACCTACGAGCAGTACTTC.